The rows below give T cell receptor beta chains drawn from one sample of a study of T-cell memory formation after mild COVID-19. From the 5' RACE reads, TCRdb called clonotypes with MiXCR, one entry per CDR3 protein. This table holds just under 350,000 distinct CDR3 sequences, 10% to 15% found once. Sequenced: PBMCs or a T cell subset sorted from them (not recorded which). These receptors came from a man aged 18-30 years who had mild COVID-19 (a few samples of this study predate the infection). Cell type and time point are not known. The CDR3 runs from the conserved cysteine through the conserved F or W. D genes are given only for firm matches. Clone sizes are given selectively: once, few, many, or a class where the clone is expanded.

cdr3_aa cdr3_nt v_call clone_size d_call j_call
CASSLRAGAETGELFF TGTGCCAGCAGCTTGAGGGCGGGGGCCGAAACCGGGGAGCTGTTTTTT TRBV5-4 - - TRBJ2-2
CASSSTGYSNQPQHF TGTGCCAGCAGCTCGACAGGGTATAGCAATCAGCCCCAGCATTTT TRBV12-3/TRBV12-4 many TRBD1 TRBJ1-5
CASSYTSQPQHF TGTGCCAGCAGTTACACGTCGCAGCCCCAGCATTTT TRBV6-6 many - TRBJ1-5
CASSSAGLAGETQYF TGTGCCAGCAGCTCTGCCGGACTAGCGGGGGAGACCCAGTACTTC TRBV11-1 - TRBD2 TRBJ2-5
CASSYAGGGYTEAFF TGTGCCAGCAGCTATGCAGGGGGAGGGTACACTGAAGCTTTCTTT TRBV7-3 once TRBD1 TRBJ1-1
CASSLQGGKETQYF TGCGCCAGCAGCCTCCAGGGCGGGAAGGAGACCCAGTACTTC TRBV4-3 few - TRBJ2-5
CSVDRLSGGNTDTQYF TGCAGCGTTGACCGCTTAAGCGGGGGAAACACAGATACGCAGTATTTT TRBV29-1 - TRBD2 TRBJ2-3
CASSSGQSRTYNSPLHF TGTGCCAGCAGCTCTGGACAGTCGAGGACCTATAATTCACCCCTCCACTTT TRBV5-4 - - TRBJ1-6
CASSERMTGPGANVLTF TGTGCCAGCAGTGAACGGATGACAGGGCCTGGGGCCAACGTCCTGACTTTC TRBV25-1 - TRBD1 TRBJ2-6
CASGASDTQYF TGCGCCAGCGGCGCGTCAGATACGCAGTATTTT TRBV5-1 - - TRBJ2-3
CASSLPQGDTGELFF TGCGCCAGCAGCTTGCCACAGGGTGACACCGGGGAGCTGTTTTTT TRBV5-1 - - TRBJ2-2
CASSRGNGYTF TGCGCCAGCAGCCGTGGGAACGGCTACACCTTC TRBV4-1 few - TRBJ1-2
CASSYISGAGTDTQYF TGTGCCAGCAGCTATATCAGCGGGGCCGGCACAGATACGCAGTATTTT TRBV7-3 few TRBD2 TRBJ2-3
CASSQEDRGKSETQYF TGCGCCAGCAGCCAAGAAGACAGGGGAAAGTCAGAGACCCAGTACTTC TRBV4-3 - TRBD1 TRBJ2-5